Listed here is a single T cell receptor beta chain. Its target is not known. One base away lies a much larger clone, so this may be a sequencing read error. The conserved phenylalanine or tryptophan normally closing the CDR3 is absent here, so this likely arose from a read error. The CDR3 runs 12 residues. The ends lost 6 bases at V and 7 bases at J; junction bases unmatched: 8. Germline V gives CDR1 GTSNPN, CDR2 SVGIG (reference sequence). The data are from a study of regulatory T cells in long-lasting Graves disease. Whole-study results and caveats: Newly diagnosed patients had higher TCR diversity than persistent Graves' patients did.

Arm-PCR of CDR3 regions and iRepertoire HTBI primers were used to build TCR beta libraries. MiXCR was run by TCRdb on the multiplex PCR reads, yielding one entry per CDR3 protein. The table lists approximately 540,000 distinct CDR3 sequences, around 11% of them singletons. Indicated time point: newly diagnosed GD, antithyroid drugs for less than 3 months. Preparation of the TCR library used RNA extracted from PBMCs. These data also formed part of another study, on T cells in Graves' hyperthyroidism and ophthalmopathy. That report adds: Used for diagnoses were clinical symptoms, serum thyroxine and TRAb, thyroid ultrasound and orbital computed tomography.

The sequenced sample was peripheral blood mononuclear cells (PBMCs), obtained at new diagnosis, from a patient treated with antithyroid drugs. The rearrangement joins TRBV30 to TRBJ1-2; 7 positions agree with TRBD1. The TCR comes from a woman aged 25-40 years with Graves disease. The CDR3 nucleotides read TGTGCCTGCCCGACAGGGCTAAGTGGCTACACCATC. The encoded protein is CACPTGLSGYTI.